This TCR beta chain was sequenced in a study of glioma-infiltrating T cells after dendritic cell vaccination. Study-level information: Treatment, given 2003 to 2012, was autologous tumor lysate-pulsed dendritic cell vaccination. Study-level points and caveats: Higher TCR clonality did not directly relate to longer survival.

The CDR3 loop spans 11 amino acids. Germline loops: CDR1 SGHRS, CDR2 YFSETQ. V was shortened by 2 bases and J by 11 bases, with 8 bases between the two germline ends. About this clone itself: The antigen remains undetermined.

TCRdb's table, derived via immunoSEQ multiplex PCR, lists solely in-frame clones and lacks some. The table lists under 100,000 clones, roughly 84% of them singletons. This receptor was taken from a human donor with glioblastoma. This chain uses TRBV5-1 with TRBJ2-1, with D unclear. The input for sequencing was blood, taken before dendritic cell vaccination. CDR3 sequence reads: CASSFSMKQFF. The DNA of the CDR3 is TGCGCCAGCAGCTTCAGTATGAAGCAGTTCTTC.